This TCR beta chain derives from a study of blood T cells in healthy people across ages. It was with a sample-barcoded 5' primer and a J-beta primer mix that a second PCR of roughly 7 to 12 cycles was run. TCRdb recomputed calls from the 5' RACE reads with MiXCR, one row per CDR3 protein. The table shows about 970,000 distinct CDR3 sequences, with just over 50% occurring only once. Germline CDR1 SGHDN, CDR2 FVKESK. The V and J ends lost 1 base and 5 bases, in that order; junction bases with no gene match: 10. The CDR3 sequence is 16 residues long. The sample consisted of blood. This clonotype was sampled from a woman aged 55-70 years in good health. The chain has TRBV14 and TRBJ2-7; 8 bases map to TRBD1. In nucleotides, the CDR3 is TGTGCCAGCAGCCAAGTCCTAACAGGGGGTCTCGACGAGCAGTACTTC. Translation gives CASSQVLTGGLDEQYF.